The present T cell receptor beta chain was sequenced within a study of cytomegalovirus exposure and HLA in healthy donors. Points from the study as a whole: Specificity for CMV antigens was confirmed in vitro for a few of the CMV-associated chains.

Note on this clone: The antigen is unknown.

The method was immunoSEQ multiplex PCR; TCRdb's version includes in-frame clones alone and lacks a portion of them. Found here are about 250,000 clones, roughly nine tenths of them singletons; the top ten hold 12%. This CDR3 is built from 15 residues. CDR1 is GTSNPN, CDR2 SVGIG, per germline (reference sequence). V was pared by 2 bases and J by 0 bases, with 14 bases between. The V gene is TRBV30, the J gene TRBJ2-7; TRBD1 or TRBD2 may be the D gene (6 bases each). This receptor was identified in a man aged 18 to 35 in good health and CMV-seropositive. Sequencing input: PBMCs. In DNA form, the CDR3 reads TGTGCCTGGAGTTGGGGGGCTGGGTTCTCCTACGAGCAGTACTTC. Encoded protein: CAWSWGAGFSYEQYF.